These T cell receptor beta chains were read from a single sample in a study of cytomegalovirus exposure and HLA in healthy donors. Using immunoSEQ multiplex PCR, the repertoire was profiled, and TCRdb retains in-frame clones only, with some absent. The repertoire has about 93,000 clones, around 78% of them found once; the top ten carry around 0.63%. Sequenced sample: PBMCs. The receptors derive from a man aged 25 to 40 in good health and CMV-seronegative. The CDR3 runs from the conserved cysteine through the conserved F or W. The order of the fields is clone size, V gene, D gene, J gene, CDR3 DNA, CDR3 protein. A D gene is named only where the DNA matches it firmly. Size tells how often a clone was seen (once, few, many) or the class of an expanded clone, and some rows leave it out.

>NA|TRBV7-9|NA|TRBJ1-1
TGTGCCAGCAGCTTATCAGGGACTGAAGCTTTCTTT
CASSLSGTEAFF
>NA|TRBV18|NA|TRBJ1-1
TGTGCCAGCTCACCACGTTTCAGGGGCGATCTGAACACTGAAGCTTTCTTT
CASSPRFRGDLNTEAFF
>NA|TRBV19|NA|TRBJ1-1
TGTGCCAGTAGGTGGGTATTTGGGCAGGGTGTGAACACTGAAGCTTTCTTT
CASRWVFGQGVNTEAFF
>NA|TRBV14|NA|TRBJ1-2
TGTGCCAGCAGCCAAGATCTGGACACCTATGGCTACACCTTC
CASSQDLDTYGYTF
>NA|TRBV20-1|NA|TRBJ2-1
TGCAGTGCCTTTAACAATGAGCAGTTCTTC
CSAFNNEQFF
>NA|TRBV14|NA|TRBJ2-6
TGTGCCAGCAAGAATGGGACTTCATTTTCTGGGGCCAACGTCCTGACTTTC
CASKNGTSFSGANVLTF
>NA|TRBV18|NA|TRBJ1-6
TGTGCCAGCTCACCAACTGTGAATTCACCCCTCCACTTT
CASSPTVNSPLHF
>NA|TRBV9|NA|TRBJ1-4
TGTGCCAGCAGCCGGTCAACTAATGAAAAACTGTTTTTT
CASSRSTNEKLFF
>NA|TRBV14|NA|TRBJ1-1
TGTGCCAGCAGCCGACTCTCTGTTAGGGAAGCTTTCTTT
CASSRLSVREAFF
>NA|TRBV19|NA|TRBJ1-1
TGTGCCAGTAGTATATCGACAGCGTTGAACACTGAAGCTTTCTTT
CASSISTALNTEAFF
>NA|TRBV5-1|NA|TRBJ1-1
TGCGCCAGCAGCTTGGGACAGTTGGGAAGCACTGAAGCTTTCTTT
CASSLGQLGSTEAFF
>NA|TRBV15|NA|TRBJ2-1
TGTGCCACCAGCAGACGGGAGTGGGGCAATGAGCAGTTCTTC
CATSRREWGNEQFF
>NA|TRBV19|TRBD1|TRBJ1-1
TGTGCCAGTAGAAGGACAGGGCAGCCTAGGACTGAAGCTTTCTTT
CASRRTGQPRTEAFF
>NA|TRBV4-1|NA|TRBJ2-2
TGCGCCAGCAGCCAAGTGCAGGGTCCCGGGGAGCTGTTTTTT
CASSQVQGPGELFF
>NA|TRBV4-1|TRBD2|TRBJ2-1
TGCGCCAGCAGCCAAGTTGGGACTAGCGGGAGTGAAATTAGCACCTACAATGAGCAGTTCTTC
CASSQVGTSGSEISTYNEQFF
>NA|TRBV5-1|TRBD2|TRBJ2-5
TGCGCCAGCAGCTCACTTAGCGGGTCCCCAGAGACCCAGTACTTC
CASSSLSGSPETQYF
>NA|TRBV9|TRBD2|TRBJ2-3
TGTGCCAGCAGCGAAAATAGCGGGGGCCGGGGGGGTACGCAGTATTTT
CASSENSGGRGGTQYF
>many|TRBV5-1|TRBD1|TRBJ1-1
TGCGCCAGCAGCGTCGCCGGGACAGGGGGCGAGGAAGCTTTCTTT
CASSVAGTGGEEAFF
>NA|TRBV5-1|TRBD1|TRBJ1-2
TGCGCCAGCAGCTTAAAAGGGGGCGGTGGCTATACCTTC
CASSLKGGGGYTF
>NA|TRBV7-2|TRBD1|TRBJ1-1
TGTGCCAGCAACAGACAGGGCGAATCAGCTTTCTTT
CASNRQGESAFF
>few|TRBV6-7|NA|TRBJ2-1
TGTGCCAGCAGTTACCCTGTTAGCGTCTCCTACAATGAGCAGTTCTTC
CASSYPVSVSYNEQFF
>NA|TRBV18|NA|TRBJ1-1
TGTGCCAGCTCGCCCATTTCCCGGAGCGCTGAAGCTTTCTTT
CASSPISRSAEAFF
>once|TRBV19|TRBD1|TRBJ1-2
TGTGCCAGTAGTATACAACAGGGGGACTATGGCTACACCTTC
CASSIQQGDYGYTF
>NA|TRBV4-1|NA|TRBJ2-5
TGCGCCAGCAGCCAAGAGGGGCAGCAAGAGACCCAGTACTTC
CASSQEGQQETQYF
>few|TRBV15|NA|TRBJ1-1
TGTGCCACCAGTTGGGACTCCTCGAAACCTGAAGCTTTCTTT
CATSWDSSKPEAFF
>NA|TRBV6-5|TRBD1|TRBJ2-7
TGTGCCAGCAGCCGGACAGGGGGCTCCTACGAGCAGTACTTC
CASSRTGGSYEQYF
>NA|TRBV7-9|TRBD1|TRBJ1-4
TGTGCCAGCAGCTTCAGGGACAGCCCTAATGAAAAACTGTTTTTT
CASSFRDSPNEKLFF
>NA|TRBV7-9|NA|TRBJ1-1
TGTGCCAGCAGCTCCGCAGACAGGCCGGGGAACGCTTTCTTT
CASSSADRPGNAFF
>NA|TRBV10-3|NA|TRBJ2-3
TGTGCCATCAGGGATCCCTCCAGGCTAGCTAGCACAGATACGCAGTATTTT
CAIRDPSRLASTDTQYF
>NA|TRBV6-5|TRBD1|TRBJ1-5
TGTGCCAGCAGGTCGGGACAGACCTCGAATCAGCCCCAGCATTTT
CASRSGQTSNQPQHF
>NA|TRBV29-1|TRBD2|TRBJ2-5
TGCAGCGTTGAAGGTCGGGAGGGCCTCACTGAGACCCAGTACTTC
CSVEGREGLTETQYF
>NA|TRBV27|NA|TRBJ2-3
TGTGCCAGCAGTTTAAATCGAAGGGCGGGCCCTGGGATGTATTTT
CASSLNRRAGPGMYF
>NA|TRBV5-1|TRBD1|TRBJ1-1
TGCGCCAGCAGCTTGGTCACAGGGGGCATGAACACTGAAGCTTTCTTT
CASSLVTGGMNTEAFF
>few|TRBV7-8|NA|TRBJ1-1
TGTGCCAGCAGCGAAGGATCAGGGGCCAGCGAAGCTTTCTTT
CASSEGSGASEAFF
>few|TRBV7-2|TRBD1|TRBJ2-4
TGTGCCAGCAGCTCGACAGGGACCATTCAGTACTTC
CASSSTGTIQYF
>NA|TRBV25-1|TRBD1|TRBJ1-1
TGTGCCAGCAAGGGACAGCTGAACACTGAAGCTTTCTTT
CASKGQLNTEAFF
>NA|TRBV9|NA|TRBJ1-1
TGTGCCAGCAGCGCGAAAACGGGACACCGAGAATCCACGAACACTGAAGCTTTCTTT
CASSAKTGHRESTNTEAFF
>NA|TRBV27|NA|TRBJ2-1
TGTGCCAGCTCCTTATACCACGGCTCCTACAATGAGCAGTTCTTC
CASSLYHGSYNEQFF
>NA|TRBV5-1|TRBD1|TRBJ2-3
TGCGCCAGCAGCAGGACAGGGGAGGATACGCAGTATTTT
CASSRTGEDTQYF
>few|TRBV15|NA|TRBJ1-2
TGTGCCACCAGTCTAGGGGGGGATGGCTACACCTTC
CATSLGGDGYTF
>NA|TRBV25-1|NA|TRBJ1-1
TGTGCCAGCAGTGACGGACAGAAAATGAACACTGAAGCTTTCTTT
CASSDGQKMNTEAFF
>NA|TRBV4-3|NA|TRBJ2-7
TGCGCCAGCAGCCAAGACGGGGGTTACGAGCAGTACTTC
CASSQDGGYEQYF
>NA|TRBV25-1|NA|TRBJ1-6
TGTGCCAGCAGTGAACCCAGAGGAGGTCCTAATTCACCCCTCCACTTT
CASSEPRGGPNSPLHF
>NA|TRBV7-6|NA|TRBJ1-5
TGTGCCAGCAGCTTGACCGCGGGACCGAGCAATCAGCCCCAGCATTTT
CASSLTAGPSNQPQHF
>NA|TRBV27|TRBD1|TRBJ2-7
TGTGCCAGCAGTTTTAGGGACAGCTCCTACGAGCAGTACTTC
CASSFRDSSYEQYF
>few|TRBV5-6|NA|TRBJ1-2
TGTGCCAGCAGCTTGGCAGGAGGTTCCTCCGGCTACACCTTC
CASSLAGGSSGYTF
>once|TRBV7-6|NA|TRBJ1-5
TGTGCCAGCAGCTTAGCAGGGGATCAGCCCCAGCATTTT
CASSLAGDQPQHF
>NA|TRBV7-9|NA|TRBJ2-3
TGTGCCAGCAGCTTAGCCCCTCGACAGGTAGGCACAGATACGCAGTATTTT
CASSLAPRQVGTDTQYF
>once|TRBV7-2|NA|TRBJ2-3
TGTGCCAGCAGCTCCGAACCAATGGCGGGCAGCACAGATACGCAGTATTTT
CASSSEPMAGSTDTQYF